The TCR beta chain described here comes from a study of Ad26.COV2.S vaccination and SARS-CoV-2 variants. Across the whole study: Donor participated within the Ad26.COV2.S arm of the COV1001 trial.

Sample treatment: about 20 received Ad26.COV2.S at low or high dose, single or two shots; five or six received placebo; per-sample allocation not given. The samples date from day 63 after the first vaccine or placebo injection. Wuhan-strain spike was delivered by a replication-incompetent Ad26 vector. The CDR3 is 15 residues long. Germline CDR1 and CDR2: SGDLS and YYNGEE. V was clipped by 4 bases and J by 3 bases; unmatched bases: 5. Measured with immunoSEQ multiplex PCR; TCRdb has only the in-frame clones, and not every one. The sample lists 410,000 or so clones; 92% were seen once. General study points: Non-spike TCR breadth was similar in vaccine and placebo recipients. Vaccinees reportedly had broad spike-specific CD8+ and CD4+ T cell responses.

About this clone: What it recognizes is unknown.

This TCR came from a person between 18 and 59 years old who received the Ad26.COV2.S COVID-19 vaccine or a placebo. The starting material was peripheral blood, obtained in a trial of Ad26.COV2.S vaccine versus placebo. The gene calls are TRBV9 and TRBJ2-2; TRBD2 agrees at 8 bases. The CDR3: CASSPGGVDTGELFF. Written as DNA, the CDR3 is TGTGCCAGCAGCCCCGGGGGGGTCGACACCGGGGAGCTGTTTTTT.